The sequence of this T cell receptor beta chain was determined in a study of T cell repertoires in cytomegalovirus infection. For the study at large: CMV epitopes, recently identified HLA-C-restricted and well-studied HLA-B-restricted, were used. CMV infection plus the matching HLA type was flagged by public TCR beta signatures. Study results and caveats: Clonotype analysis showed dominance of the ex vivo response by HLA-C-restricted CMV-specific TCR beta clonotypes. The study identified carriers of CMV plus the relevant HLA from cumulative public TCR beta family frequency.

TCRdb reprocessed the reads with MiXCR, giving one entry per CDR3 protein. The table includes 650,000 to 850,000 distinct CDR3 sequences, 25% to 35% detected once. Details on this clonotype: Its antigen is not identified.

The CDR3 has 13 amino acids. Germline V gives CDR1 DFQATT, CDR2 SNEGSKA (reference sequence). The V and J ends lost 4 bases and 0 bases respectively, with 10 bases between them. The input for sequencing was cultured CD8+ T cells from PBMCs, taken from culture after CMV antigen stimulation. This chain joins TRBV20-1 and TRBJ2-7; no definite D call. This receptor was obtained from a human donor in good health (CMV status not recorded). Some clones in this sample may be carry-over from other donors' samples. In DNA form, the CDR3 reads TGCAGTGCTAATCAACGGAACTCCTACGAGCAGTACTTC. Encoded protein: CSANQRNSYEQYF.